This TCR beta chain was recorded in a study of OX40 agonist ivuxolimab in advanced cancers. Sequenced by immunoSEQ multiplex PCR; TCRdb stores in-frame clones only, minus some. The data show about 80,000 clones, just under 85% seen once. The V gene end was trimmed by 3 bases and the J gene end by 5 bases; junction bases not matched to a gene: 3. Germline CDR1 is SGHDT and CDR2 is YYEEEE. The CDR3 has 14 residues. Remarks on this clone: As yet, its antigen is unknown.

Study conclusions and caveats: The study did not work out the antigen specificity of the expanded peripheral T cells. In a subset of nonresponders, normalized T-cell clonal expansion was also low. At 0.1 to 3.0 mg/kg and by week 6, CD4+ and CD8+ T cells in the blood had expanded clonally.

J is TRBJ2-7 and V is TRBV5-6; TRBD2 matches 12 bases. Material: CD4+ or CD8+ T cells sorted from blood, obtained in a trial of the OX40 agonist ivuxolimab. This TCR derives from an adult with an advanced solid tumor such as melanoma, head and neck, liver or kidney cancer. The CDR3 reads CASSWTSGINEQYF. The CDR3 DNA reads TGTGCCAGCAGCTGGACTAGCGGGATCAACGAGCAGTACTTC.